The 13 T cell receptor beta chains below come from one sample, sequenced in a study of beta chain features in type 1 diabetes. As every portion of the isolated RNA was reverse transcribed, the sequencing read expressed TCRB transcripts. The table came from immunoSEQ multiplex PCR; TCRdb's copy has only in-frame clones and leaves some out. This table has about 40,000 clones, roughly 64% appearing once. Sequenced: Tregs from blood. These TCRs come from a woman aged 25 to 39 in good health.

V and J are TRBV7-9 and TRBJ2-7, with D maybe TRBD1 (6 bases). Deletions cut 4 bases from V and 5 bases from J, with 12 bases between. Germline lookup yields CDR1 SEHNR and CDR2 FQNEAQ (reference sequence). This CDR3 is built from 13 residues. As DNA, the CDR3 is TGTGCCAGCAGCTATTACAGGGCCCACGAGCAGTACTTC. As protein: CASSYYRAHEQYF.

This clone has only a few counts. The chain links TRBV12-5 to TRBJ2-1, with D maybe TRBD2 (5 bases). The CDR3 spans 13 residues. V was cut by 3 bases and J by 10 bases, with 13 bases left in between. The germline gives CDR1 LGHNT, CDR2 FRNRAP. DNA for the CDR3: TGTGCTAGTGGTTTTGACTTAAGAGGGGAGCAGTTCTTC. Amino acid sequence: CASGFDLRGEQFF.

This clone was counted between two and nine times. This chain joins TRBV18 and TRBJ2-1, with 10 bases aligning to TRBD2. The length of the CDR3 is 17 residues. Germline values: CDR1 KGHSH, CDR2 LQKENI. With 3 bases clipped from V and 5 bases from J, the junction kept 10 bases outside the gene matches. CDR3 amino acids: CASSPLLLAGENNEQFF. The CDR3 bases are TGTGCCAGCTCACCCCTCCTTCTAGCGGGGGAAAACAATGAGCAGTTCTTC.

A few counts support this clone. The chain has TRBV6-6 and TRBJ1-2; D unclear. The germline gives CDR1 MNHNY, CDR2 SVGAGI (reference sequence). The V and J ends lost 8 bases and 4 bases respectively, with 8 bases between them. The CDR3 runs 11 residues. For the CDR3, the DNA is TGTGCCAGCGGAGGGTTCTATGGCTACACCTTC. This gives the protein CASGGFYGYTF.

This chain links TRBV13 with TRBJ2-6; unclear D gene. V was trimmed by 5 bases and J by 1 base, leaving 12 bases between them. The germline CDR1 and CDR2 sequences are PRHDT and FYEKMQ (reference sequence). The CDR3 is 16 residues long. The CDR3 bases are TGTGCCAGCAGCCCCAGGCCCAGTTCTGGGGCCAACGTCCTGACTTTC. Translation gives CASSPRPSSGANVLTF. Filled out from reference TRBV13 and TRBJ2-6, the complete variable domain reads AAGVIQSPRHLIKEKRETATLKCYPIPRHDTVYWYQQGPGQDPQFLISFYEKMQSDKGSIPDRFSAQQFSDYHSELNMSSLELGDSALYFCASSPRPSSGANVLTFGAGSRLTVL.

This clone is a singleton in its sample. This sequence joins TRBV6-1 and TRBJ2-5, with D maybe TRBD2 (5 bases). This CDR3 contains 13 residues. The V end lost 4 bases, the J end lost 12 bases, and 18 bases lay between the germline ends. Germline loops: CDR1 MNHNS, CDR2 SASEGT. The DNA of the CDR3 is TGTGCCAGCAGTGCCCCTTCAGCGGATCAGGAGTACTTC. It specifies CASSAPSADQEYF.

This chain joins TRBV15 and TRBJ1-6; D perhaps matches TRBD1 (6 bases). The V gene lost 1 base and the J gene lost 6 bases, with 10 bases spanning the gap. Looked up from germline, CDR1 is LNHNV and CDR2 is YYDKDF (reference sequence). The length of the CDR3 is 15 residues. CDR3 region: CATSRGRGSNSPLHF. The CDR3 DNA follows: TGTGCCACCAGCAGAGGCAGGGGCAGTAATTCACCCCTCCACTTT.

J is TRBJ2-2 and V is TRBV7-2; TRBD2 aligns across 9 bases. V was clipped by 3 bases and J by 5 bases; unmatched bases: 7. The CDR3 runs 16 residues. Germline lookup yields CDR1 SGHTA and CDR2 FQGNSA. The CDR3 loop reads CASSFTSGLGTGELFF. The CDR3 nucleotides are TGTGCCAGCAGCTTTACTAGCGGGCTGGGGACCGGGGAGCTGTTTTTT.

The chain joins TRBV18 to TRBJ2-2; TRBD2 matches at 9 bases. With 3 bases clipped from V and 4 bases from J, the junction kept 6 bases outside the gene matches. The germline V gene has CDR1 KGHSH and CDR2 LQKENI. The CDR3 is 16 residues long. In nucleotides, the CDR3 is TGTGCCAGCTCACCGATCTTAGCGGGAGCCACCGGGGAGCTGTTTTTT. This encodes CASSPILAGATGELFF.

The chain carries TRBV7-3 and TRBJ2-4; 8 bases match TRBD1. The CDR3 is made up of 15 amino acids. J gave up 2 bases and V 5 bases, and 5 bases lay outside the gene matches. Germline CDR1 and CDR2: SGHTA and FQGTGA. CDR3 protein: CASSPGGIPKNIQYF. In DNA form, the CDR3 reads TGTGCCAGCAGCCCAGGGGGCATACCCAAAAACATTCAGTACTTC. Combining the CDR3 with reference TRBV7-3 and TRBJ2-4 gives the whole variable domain GAGVSQTPSNKVTEKGKYVELRCDPISGHTALYWYRQSLGQGPEFLIYFQGTGAADDSGLPNDRFFAVRPEGSVSTLKIQRTERGDSAVYLCASSPGGIPKNIQYFGAGTRLSVL.

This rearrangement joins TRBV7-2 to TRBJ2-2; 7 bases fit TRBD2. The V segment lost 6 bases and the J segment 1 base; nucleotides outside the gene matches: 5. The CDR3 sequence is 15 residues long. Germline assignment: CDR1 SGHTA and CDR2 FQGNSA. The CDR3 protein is CASRRASGNTGELFF. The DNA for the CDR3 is TGTGCCAGCAGGAGGGCTAGCGGGAACACCGGGGAGCTGTTTTTT.

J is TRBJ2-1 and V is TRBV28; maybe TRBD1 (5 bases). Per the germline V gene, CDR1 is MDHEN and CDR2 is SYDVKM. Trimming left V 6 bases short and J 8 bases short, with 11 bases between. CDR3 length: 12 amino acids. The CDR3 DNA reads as TGTGCCAGCAGAGTTCAAGGGGATGAGCAGTTCTTC. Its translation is CASRVQGDEQFF.

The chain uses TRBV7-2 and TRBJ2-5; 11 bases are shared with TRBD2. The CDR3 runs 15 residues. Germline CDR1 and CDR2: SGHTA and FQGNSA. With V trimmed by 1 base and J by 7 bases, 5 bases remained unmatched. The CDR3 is CASSLGLAGLGTQYF. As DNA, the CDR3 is TGTGCCAGCAGCTTAGGACTAGCGGGATTGGGGACCCAGTACTTC.